This T cell receptor (beta chain) appears in the sequencing data of a study of T cell changes during pregnancy in multiple sclerosis. Libraries were prepared by immunoSEQ multiplex PCR; TCRdb keeps only in-frame clonotypes and omits some of them. The sample has 40,000 or so clones; 70% to 90% are singletons. Trimming at V came to 3 bases and at J to 6 bases, leaving 9 bases not matched to a gene. CDR1 and CDR2 from the germline V gene are SNHLY and FYNNEI. The CDR3 spans 15 residues. Source: CD4+ T cells from peripheral blood mononuclear cells, taken before pregnancy. The sequence derives from a female donor with multiple sclerosis, enrolled in a pregnancy study. The V and J genes are TRBV2 and TRBJ2-3; TRBD2 matches 7 bases. The CDR3 DNA reads TGTGCCAGCAGTGATGTGGGGGGGTCGTTTGATACGCAGTATTTT. Residues: CASSDVGGSFDTQYF.